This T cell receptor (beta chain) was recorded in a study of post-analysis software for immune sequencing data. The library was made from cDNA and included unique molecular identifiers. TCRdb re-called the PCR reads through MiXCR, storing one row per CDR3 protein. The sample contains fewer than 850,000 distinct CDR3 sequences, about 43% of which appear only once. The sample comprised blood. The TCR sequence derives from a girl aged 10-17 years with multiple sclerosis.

The CDR3 protein is CSGTGGQETQYF. The CDR3 bases are TGCAGCGGGACAGGGGGACAAGAGACCCAGTACTTC. The V gene is TRBV29-1, the J gene TRBJ2-5; 10 bases map to TRBD1. The CDR3 is 12 residues long. Per the germline V gene, CDR1 is SQVTM and CDR2 is ANQGSEA. V dropped 7 bases and J dropped 2; count of bases not matched to a gene: 1. The variable domain in full, with the rest retrieved from reference TRBV29-1 and TRBJ2-5, is SAVISQKPSRDICQRGTSLTIQCQVDSQVTMMFWYRQQPGQSLTLIATANQGSEATYESGFVIDKFPISRPNLTFSTLTVSNMSPEDSSIYLCSGTGGQETQYFGPGTRLLVL.